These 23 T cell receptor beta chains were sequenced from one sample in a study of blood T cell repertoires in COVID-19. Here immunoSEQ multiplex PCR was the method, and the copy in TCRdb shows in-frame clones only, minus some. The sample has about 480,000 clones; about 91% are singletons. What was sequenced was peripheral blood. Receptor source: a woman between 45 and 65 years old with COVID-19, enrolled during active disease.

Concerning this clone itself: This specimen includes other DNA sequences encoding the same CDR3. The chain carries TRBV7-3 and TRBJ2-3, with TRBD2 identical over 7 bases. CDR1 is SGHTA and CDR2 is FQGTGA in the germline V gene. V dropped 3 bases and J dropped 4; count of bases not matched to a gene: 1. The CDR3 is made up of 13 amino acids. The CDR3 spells CASSLGGADTQYF. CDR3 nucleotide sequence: TGTGCCAGCAGCTTGGGAGGGGCAGATACGCAGTATTTT.

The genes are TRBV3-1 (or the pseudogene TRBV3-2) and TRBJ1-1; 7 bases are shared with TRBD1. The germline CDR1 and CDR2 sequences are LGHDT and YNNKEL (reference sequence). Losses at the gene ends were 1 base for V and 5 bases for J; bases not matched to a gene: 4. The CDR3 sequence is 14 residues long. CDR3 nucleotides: TGTGCCAGCAGCCAAGTCCTCAGGGGGACTGAAGCTTTCTTT. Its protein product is CASSQVLRGTEAFF.

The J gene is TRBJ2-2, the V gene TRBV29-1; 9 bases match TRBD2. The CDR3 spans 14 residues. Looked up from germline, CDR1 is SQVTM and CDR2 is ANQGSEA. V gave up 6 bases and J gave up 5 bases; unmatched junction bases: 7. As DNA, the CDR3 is TGCAGCGTCCGCGGGGGGGTGGAGACCGGGGAGCTGTTTTTT. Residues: CSVRGGVETGELFF.

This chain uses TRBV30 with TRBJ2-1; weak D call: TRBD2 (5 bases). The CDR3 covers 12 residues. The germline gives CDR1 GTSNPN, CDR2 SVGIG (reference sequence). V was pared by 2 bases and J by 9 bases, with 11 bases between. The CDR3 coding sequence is TGTGCCTGGAGTCGATCCCGGGGTGAGCAGTTCTTC. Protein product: CAWSRSRGEQFF.

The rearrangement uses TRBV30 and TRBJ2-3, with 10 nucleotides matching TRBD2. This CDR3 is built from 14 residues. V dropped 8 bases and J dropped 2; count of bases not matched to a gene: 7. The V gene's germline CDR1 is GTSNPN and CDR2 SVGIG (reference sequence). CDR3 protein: CAQKRGGITDTQYF. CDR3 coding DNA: TGTGCCCAAAAGCGGGGGGGTATCACAGATACGCAGTATTTT.

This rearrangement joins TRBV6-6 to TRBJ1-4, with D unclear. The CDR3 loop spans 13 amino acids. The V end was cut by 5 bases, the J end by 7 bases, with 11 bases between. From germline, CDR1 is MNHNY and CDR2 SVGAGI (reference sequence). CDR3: CASSPPSGEKLFF. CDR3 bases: TGTGCCAGCAGTCCCCCGAGTGGTGAAAAACTGTTTTTT.

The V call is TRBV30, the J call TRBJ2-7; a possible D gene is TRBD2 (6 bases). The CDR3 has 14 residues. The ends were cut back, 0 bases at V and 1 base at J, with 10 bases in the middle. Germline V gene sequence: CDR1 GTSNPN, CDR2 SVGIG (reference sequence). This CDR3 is CAWSVGGNSYEQYF. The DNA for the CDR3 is TGTGCCTGGAGTGTCGGCGGGAATTCCTACGAGCAGTACTTC.

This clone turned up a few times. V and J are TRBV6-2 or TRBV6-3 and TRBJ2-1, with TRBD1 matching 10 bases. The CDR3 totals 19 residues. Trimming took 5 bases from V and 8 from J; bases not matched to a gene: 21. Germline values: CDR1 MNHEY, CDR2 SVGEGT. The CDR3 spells CASSGGPPAGTGVADEQFF. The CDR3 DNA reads TGTGCCAGCAGTGGGGGTCCCCCTGCCGGGACAGGGGTAGCGGATGAGCAGTTCTTC.

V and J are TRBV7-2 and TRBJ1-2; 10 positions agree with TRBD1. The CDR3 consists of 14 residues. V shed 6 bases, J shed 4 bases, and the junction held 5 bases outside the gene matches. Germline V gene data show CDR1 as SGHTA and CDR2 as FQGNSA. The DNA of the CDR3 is TGTGCCAGCAGACCGGGACAGGGGACCTATGGCTACACCTTC. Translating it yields CASRPGQGTYGYTF.

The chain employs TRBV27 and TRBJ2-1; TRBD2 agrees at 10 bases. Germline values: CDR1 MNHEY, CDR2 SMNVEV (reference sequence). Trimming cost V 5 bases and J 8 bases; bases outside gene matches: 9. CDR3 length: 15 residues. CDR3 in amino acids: CASSASGGAKDEQFF. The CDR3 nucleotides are TGTGCCAGCAGTGCGAGCGGGGGGGCTAAAGATGAGCAGTTCTTC.

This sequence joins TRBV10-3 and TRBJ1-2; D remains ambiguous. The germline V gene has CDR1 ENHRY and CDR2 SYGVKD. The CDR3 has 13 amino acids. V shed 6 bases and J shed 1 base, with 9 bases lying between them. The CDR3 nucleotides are TGTGCCATCAGCGAACAGAGTAACTATGGCTACACCTTC. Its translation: CAISEQSNYGYTF.

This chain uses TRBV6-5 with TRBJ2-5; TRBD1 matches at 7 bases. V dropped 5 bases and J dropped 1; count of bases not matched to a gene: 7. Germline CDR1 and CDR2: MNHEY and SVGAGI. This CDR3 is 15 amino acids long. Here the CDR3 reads CASSPQGQIQETQYF. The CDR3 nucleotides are TGTGCCAGCAGTCCCCAGGGACAGATCCAAGAGACCCAGTACTTC.

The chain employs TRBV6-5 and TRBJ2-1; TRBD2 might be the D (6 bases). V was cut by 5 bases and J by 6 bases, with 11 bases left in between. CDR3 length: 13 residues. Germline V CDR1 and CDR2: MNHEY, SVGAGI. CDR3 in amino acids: CASSPGTPNEQFF. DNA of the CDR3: TGTGCCAGCAGTCCCGGGACTCCCAATGAGCAGTTCTTC.

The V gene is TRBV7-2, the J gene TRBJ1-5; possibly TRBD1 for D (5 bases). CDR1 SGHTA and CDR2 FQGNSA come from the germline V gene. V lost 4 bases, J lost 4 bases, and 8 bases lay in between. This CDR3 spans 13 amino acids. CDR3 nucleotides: TGTGCCAGCAGCTCGACAGAGAATCAGCCCCAGCATTTT. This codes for CASSSTENQPQHF.

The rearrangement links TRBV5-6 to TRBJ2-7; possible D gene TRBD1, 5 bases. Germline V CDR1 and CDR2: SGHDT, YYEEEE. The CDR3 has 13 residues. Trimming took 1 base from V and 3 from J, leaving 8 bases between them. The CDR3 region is CASSLLDSYEQYF. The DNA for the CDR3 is TGTGCCAGCAGCTTGCTTGACAGCTACGAGCAGTACTTC.

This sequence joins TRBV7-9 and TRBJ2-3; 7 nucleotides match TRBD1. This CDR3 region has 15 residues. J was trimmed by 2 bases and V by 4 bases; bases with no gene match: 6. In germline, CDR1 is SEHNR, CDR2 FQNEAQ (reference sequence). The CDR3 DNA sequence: TGTGCCAGCAGCTCCCGGGACAGCCTCACAGATACGCAGTATTTT. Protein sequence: CASSSRDSLTDTQYF.

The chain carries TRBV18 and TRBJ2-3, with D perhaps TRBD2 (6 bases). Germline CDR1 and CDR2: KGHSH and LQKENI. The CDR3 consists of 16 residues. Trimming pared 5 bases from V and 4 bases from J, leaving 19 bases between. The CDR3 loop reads CASSRTAGTRADTQYF. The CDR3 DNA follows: TGTGCCAGCTCAAGGACGGCGGGAACGAGGGCAGATACGCAGTATTTT.

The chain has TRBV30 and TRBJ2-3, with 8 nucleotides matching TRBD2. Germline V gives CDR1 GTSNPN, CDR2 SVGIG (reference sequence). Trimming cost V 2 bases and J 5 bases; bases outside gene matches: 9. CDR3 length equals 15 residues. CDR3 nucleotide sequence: TGTGCCTGGAGTCCCGGGAAGCGGGGGAGAGATACGCAGTATTTT. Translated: CAWSPGKRGRDTQYF.

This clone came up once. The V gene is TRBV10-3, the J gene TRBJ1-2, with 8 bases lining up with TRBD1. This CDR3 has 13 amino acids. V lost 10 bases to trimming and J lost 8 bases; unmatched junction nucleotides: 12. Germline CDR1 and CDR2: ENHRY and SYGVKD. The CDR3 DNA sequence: TGTGCCACGGCGGACAGGGTGCCTGGCGGCTACACCTTC. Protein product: CATADRVPGGYTF.

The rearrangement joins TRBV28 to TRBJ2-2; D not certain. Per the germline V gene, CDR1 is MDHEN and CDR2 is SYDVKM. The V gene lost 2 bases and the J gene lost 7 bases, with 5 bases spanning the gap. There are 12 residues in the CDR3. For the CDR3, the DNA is TGTGCCAGCAGTTTACTGCGCGGGGAGCTGTTTTTT. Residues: CASSLLRGELFF.

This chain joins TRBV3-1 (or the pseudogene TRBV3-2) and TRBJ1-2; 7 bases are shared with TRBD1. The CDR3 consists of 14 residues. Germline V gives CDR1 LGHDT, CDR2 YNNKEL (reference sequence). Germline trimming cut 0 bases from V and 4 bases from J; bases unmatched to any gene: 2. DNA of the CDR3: TGTGCCAGCAGCCAAGAAGACAGGGCCTATGGCTACACCTTC. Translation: CASSQEDRAYGYTF.

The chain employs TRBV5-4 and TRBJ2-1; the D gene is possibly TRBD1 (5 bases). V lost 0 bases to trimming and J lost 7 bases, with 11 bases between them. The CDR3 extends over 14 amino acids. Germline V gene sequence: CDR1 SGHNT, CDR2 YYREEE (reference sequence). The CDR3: CASSLGGLGNEQFF. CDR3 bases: TGTGCCAGCAGCTTGGGGGGCCTGGGAAATGAGCAGTTCTTC.

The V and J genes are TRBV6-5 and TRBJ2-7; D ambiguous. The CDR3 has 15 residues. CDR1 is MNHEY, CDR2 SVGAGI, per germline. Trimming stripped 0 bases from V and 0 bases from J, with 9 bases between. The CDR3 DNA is TGTGCCAGCAGTTACTCGTATGGCACCTCCTACGAGCAGTACTTC. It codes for CASSYSYGTSYEQYF.